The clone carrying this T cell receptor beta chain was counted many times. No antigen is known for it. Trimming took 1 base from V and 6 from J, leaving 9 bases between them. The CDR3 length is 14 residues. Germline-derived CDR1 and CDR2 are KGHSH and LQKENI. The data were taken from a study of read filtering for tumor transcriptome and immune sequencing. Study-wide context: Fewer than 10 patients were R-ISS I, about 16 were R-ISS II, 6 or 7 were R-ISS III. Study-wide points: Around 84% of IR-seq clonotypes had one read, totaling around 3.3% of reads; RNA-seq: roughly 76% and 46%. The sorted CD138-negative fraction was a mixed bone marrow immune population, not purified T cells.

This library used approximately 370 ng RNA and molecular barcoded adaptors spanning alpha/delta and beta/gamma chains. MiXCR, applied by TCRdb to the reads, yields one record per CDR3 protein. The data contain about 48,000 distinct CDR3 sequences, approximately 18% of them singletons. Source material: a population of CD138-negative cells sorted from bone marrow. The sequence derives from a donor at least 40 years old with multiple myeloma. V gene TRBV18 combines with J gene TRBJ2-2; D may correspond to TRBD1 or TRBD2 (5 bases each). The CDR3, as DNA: TGTGCCAGCTCACCACGGGGGTTCGCCGGGGAGCTGTTTTTT. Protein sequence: CASSPRGFAGELFF.